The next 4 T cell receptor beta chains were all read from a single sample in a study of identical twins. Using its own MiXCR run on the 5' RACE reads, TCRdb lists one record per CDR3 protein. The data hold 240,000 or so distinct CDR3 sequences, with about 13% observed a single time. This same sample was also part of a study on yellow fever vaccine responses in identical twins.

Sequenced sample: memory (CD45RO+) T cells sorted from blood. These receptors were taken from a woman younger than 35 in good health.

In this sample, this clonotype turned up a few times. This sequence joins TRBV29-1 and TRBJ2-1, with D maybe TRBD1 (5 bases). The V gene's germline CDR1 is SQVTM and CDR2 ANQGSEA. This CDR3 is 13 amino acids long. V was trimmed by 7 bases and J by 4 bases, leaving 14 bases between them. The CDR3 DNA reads TGCAGCGCCGTGGGGCCGACATACAATGAGCAGTTCTTC. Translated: CSAVGPTYNEQFF.

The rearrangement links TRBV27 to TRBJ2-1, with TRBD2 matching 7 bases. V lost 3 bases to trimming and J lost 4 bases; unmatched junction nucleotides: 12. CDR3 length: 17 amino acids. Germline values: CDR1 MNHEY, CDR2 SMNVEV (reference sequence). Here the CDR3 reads CASSFVSTSIGYNEQFF. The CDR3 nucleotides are TGTGCCAGCAGTTTTGTCTCGACTAGCATCGGATACAATGAGCAGTTCTTC.

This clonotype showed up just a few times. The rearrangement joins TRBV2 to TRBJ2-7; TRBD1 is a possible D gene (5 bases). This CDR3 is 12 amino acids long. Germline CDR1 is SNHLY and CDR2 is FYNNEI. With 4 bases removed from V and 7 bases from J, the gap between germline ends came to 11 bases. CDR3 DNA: TGTGCCAGCAGTGCTAGGGGCATTGAGCAGTACTTC. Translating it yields CASSARGIEQYF.

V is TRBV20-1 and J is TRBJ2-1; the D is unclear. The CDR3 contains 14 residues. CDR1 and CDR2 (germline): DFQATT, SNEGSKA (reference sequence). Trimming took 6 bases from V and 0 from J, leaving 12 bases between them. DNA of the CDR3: TGCAGTGCCGTACTCCTGAACTCCTACAATGAGCAGTTCTTC. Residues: CSAVLLNSYNEQFF.